The 10 T cell receptor beta chains listed next were all sequenced from one sample in a study of identical twins (dated by TCRdb to the mid-2010s). Library generation was performed with 5' RACE. Sequenced using an Illumina HiSeq 2000. Through fastp at Q25 and MiXCR, TCRdb rebuilt clones from the public reads, retaining in-frame beta chains. Merged by CDR3 protein, the rows form single entries marked with the most common genes and DNA. The sample table shows 100,000 or so distinct CDR3 sequences, and 5.5% to 7% are seen once. The top ten clones comprise around 12% of the sample. Source material: memory T cells sorted from blood. Taken with the paper, the label for cell subset or site translates to: CD45RO+ enriched T cells. The origin of the receptors is a woman aged 45-59 years in good health.

The table lists this clonotype with many counts. The V gene is TRBV11-2, the J gene TRBJ2-1; tentative D call: TRBD2 (6 bases). Trimming cost V 1 base and J 0 bases, with 10 bases left between them. In germline, CDR1 is SGHAT, CDR2 FQNNGV. The CDR3 consists of 16 residues. The CDR3 DNA reads as TGTGCCAGCAGCTTAGTCGGGAGAGGCTCCTACAATGAGCAGTTCTTC. Residues: CASSLVGRGSYNEQFF.

This clonotype was found many times. The chain joins TRBV20-1 to TRBJ2-1, with a weak D call TRBD1 (5 bases). The V gene's germline CDR1 is DFQATT and CDR2 SNEGSKA (reference sequence). Trimming left V 3 bases short and J 8 bases short, with 14 bases between. CDR3 size: 13 residues. CDR3 nucleotide sequence: TGCAGTGCTAGTAAAGGGGCCAACGATGAGCAGTTCTTC. Encoded protein: CSASKGANDEQFF.

This clonotype was seen many times. J is TRBJ2-1 and V is TRBV7-9, with D perhaps matching TRBD2 (5 bases). CDR1 and CDR2 from the germline V gene are SEHNR and FQNEAQ (reference sequence). Trimming removed 2 bases at V and 1 base at J, with 6 bases between. This CDR3 has 14 amino acids. CDR3 protein: CASSLRGSYNEQFF. The DNA for the CDR3 is TGTGCCAGCAGCTTACGAGGGTCCTACAATGAGCAGTTCTTC.

At least ten counts were recorded for this clonotype. The J gene is TRBJ2-4, the V gene TRBV10-3; D is possibly TRBD2 (5 bases). The germline V gene encodes CDR1 ENHRY and CDR2 SYGVKD. The CDR3 totals 11 residues. Trimming cost V 2 bases and J 11 bases, with 7 bases left between them. CDR3 DNA: TGTGCCATCAGTGAGAGCGGCCTTCAGTACTTC. Its translation: CAISESGLQYF.

This clonotype occurred many times. The rearrangement uses TRBV5-1 and TRBJ2-5, with D hard to call. Germline loops: CDR1 SGHRS, CDR2 YFSETQ. The CDR3 loop spans 13 amino acids. Trimming took off 5 bases at V and 5 bases at J, with 13 bases between the two ends. CDR3 nucleotide sequence: TGCGCCAGCAGGTCTAGTATCGGTGAGACCCAGTACTTC. Protein product: CASRSSIGETQYF.

The chain combines TRBV4-1 with TRBJ2-1; TRBD2 agrees at 8 bases. Germline assignment: CDR1 MGHRA and CDR2 YSYEKL. The CDR3 is made up of 20 amino acids. V was pared by 1 base and J by 0 bases, with 14 bases of the junction left unmatched. The CDR3 protein is CASSQVSLLAVKSSYNEQFF. In nucleotides, the CDR3 is TGCGCCAGCAGCCAAGTCTCCCTACTAGCGGTAAAGAGCTCCTACAATGAGCAGTTCTTC.

This clonotype was detected ten times or more. The J gene is TRBJ2-3, the V gene TRBV18, with D unresolved. Germline lookup yields CDR1 KGHSH and CDR2 LQKENI. The germline V and J ends were trimmed by 9 bases and 1 base, with 11 bases remaining between them. The CDR3 is made up of 13 amino acids. CDR3 DNA: TGTGCCAGTTCCGATGGGGGCACAGATACGCAGTATTTT. Translation gives CASSDGGTDTQYF. Based on the CDR3 plus reference TRBV18 and TRBJ2-3, the full variable domain is NAGVMQNPRHLVRRRGQEARLRCSPMKGHSHVYWYRQLPEEGLKFMVYLQKENIIDESGMPKERFSAEFPKEGPSILRIQQVVRGDSAAYFCASSDGGTDTQYFGPGTRLTVL.

The chain combines TRBV15 with TRBJ2-1; maybe TRBD2 (5 bases). The V end lost 3 bases, the J end lost 10 bases, and 13 bases lay between the germline ends. Germline values: CDR1 LNHNV, CDR2 YYDKDF (reference sequence). This CDR3 comprises 13 residues. CDR3 coding DNA: TGTGCCACCAGCAGTGGGGAGATGGTGGAGCAGTTCTTC. Encoded protein: CATSSGEMVEQFF.

This clonotype was found many times. The chain uses TRBV10-3 and TRBJ2-2; D may be TRBD2 (5 bases). There are 13 residues in the CDR3. Per the germline V gene, CDR1 is ENHRY and CDR2 is SYGVKD. The ends were cut back, 3 bases at V and 4 bases at J, with 6 bases in the middle. The CDR3 here is CAISDSGTGELFF. CDR3 coding DNA: TGTGCCATCAGTGACAGCGGCACCGGGGAGCTGTTTTTT.

This clonotype was found a few times. The chain uses TRBV20-1 and TRBJ2-3, with 7 nucleotides matching TRBD2. J was trimmed by 4 bases and V by 6 bases; bases with no gene match: 13. From germline, CDR1 is DFQATT and CDR2 SNEGSKA (reference sequence). This CDR3 is 15 amino acids long. CDR3 DNA sequence: TGCAGTGCAACCCGAATGGGGGGGAGCGCAGATACGCAGTATTTT. Its protein product is CSATRMGGSADTQYF.